The clone carrying this TCR beta chain has a handful of counts. Its antigen is undetermined. This sample is drawn from a study of CD8+ T cells in alopecia areata. CDR1 and CDR2 (germline): LNHDA, SQIVND (reference sequence). The V end lost 7 bases, the J end lost 4 bases, and 10 bases lay between the germline ends. This CDR3 is built from 12 residues. The sequencing template was cDNA reverse transcribed from extracted RNA. The repertoire was sequenced with immunoSEQ multiplex PCR; TCRdb's copy has only in-frame clones and lacks some. The sample lists 150,000 to 200,000 clones, 58% occurring once. Treatment indicated: oral pan-JAK inhibitor, 5-10 mg twice daily. Findings of the study overall: Expanded CD8+ clones among the top 100, and scalp clonality, were significantly decreased by tofacitinib.

The chain uses TRBV19 and TRBJ1-2; the D gene is possibly TRBD1 (6 bases). The specimen was CD4+ T cells sorted from blood, collected at approximately week 55, from a patient treated with tofacitinib. This receptor was identified in a human donor with alopecia areata. The DNA of the CDR3 is TGTGCCAGTAACTCGGACAGCTATGGCTACACCTTC. Amino acids: CASNSDSYGYTF.